The rows below give T cell receptor beta chains drawn from one sample of a study of blood T cell repertoires in COVID-19. TCRdb's table, derived via immunoSEQ multiplex PCR, lists solely in-frame clones and lacks some. The top ten hold approximately 6.2% of the sample, which has 200,000 to 250,000 clones, roughly 89% seen once. The sequenced sample was peripheral blood. These receptors all stem from a man aged 55 to 70 who had recovered from COVID-19. CDR3s include the opening cysteine and the closing phenylalanine or tryptophan. Fields, in order: clone size, V gene, D gene, J gene, CDR3 DNA, CDR3 protein. The D gene is left open where the match is weak. Part of the rows lack a size; the others show once, few, many or a class for expanded clones.

clone size: .; V gene: TRBV11-1; D gene: .; J gene: TRBJ1-3; CDR3 DNA: TGTGCCAGCAAGAAGGGGCTCTCTGGAAACACCATATATTTT; CDR3 protein: CASKKGLSGNTIYF
clone size: few; V gene: TRBV13; D gene: .; J gene: TRBJ2-3; CDR3 DNA: TGTGCCAGCAGCTTAGAGGGGCAAAGCACAGATACGCAGTATTTT; CDR3 protein: CASSLEGQSTDTQYF
clone size: .; V gene: TRBV18; D gene: .; J gene: TRBJ2-7; CDR3 DNA: TGTGCCAGCTCTTTCCACTCCAGCGACGAGCAGTACTTC; CDR3 protein: CASSFHSSDEQYF
clone size: .; V gene: TRBV19; D gene: TRBD2; J gene: TRBJ2-3; CDR3 DNA: TGTGCCAGTAGTATAGATATTGGGGGGGTCACAGATACGCAGTATTTT; CDR3 protein: CASSIDIGGVTDTQYF
clone size: .; V gene: TRBV10-3; D gene: TRBD2; J gene: TRBJ2-7; CDR3 DNA: TGTGCCATCAGTGAAGGCGGGAGTTTGGGCGAGCAGTACTTC; CDR3 protein: CAISEGGSLGEQYF
clone size: .; V gene: TRBV21-1; D gene: .; J gene: TRBJ2-5; CDR3 DNA: TGTGCCAGCAGCGGACGACTGGTAGCGGTGGGGGAGACCCAGTACTTC; CDR3 protein: CASSGRLVAVGETQYF
clone size: .; V gene: TRBV2; D gene: .; J gene: TRBJ1-3; CDR3 DNA: TGTGCCAGCAGTGAACGGCAGGGTTCCGGAAACACCATATATTTT; CDR3 protein: CASSERQGSGNTIYF
clone size: .; V gene: TRBV11-3; D gene: TRBD2; J gene: TRBJ2-3; CDR3 DNA: TGTGCCAGCAGCTTCTCCGGACTAGGCCTTGGCACAGATACGCAGTATTTT; CDR3 protein: CASSFSGLGLGTDTQYF
clone size: .; V gene: TRBV4-2; D gene: .; J gene: TRBJ1-2; CDR3 DNA: TGTGCCAGCAGCCAAGATATGGGCAACAACTATGGCTACACCTTC; CDR3 protein: CASSQDMGNNYGYTF
clone size: once; V gene: TRBV5-6; D gene: TRBD1; J gene: TRBJ1-6; CDR3 DNA: TGTGCCAGCAGCCCCTCTGGGACAGCCCGATCACCCCTCCACTTT; CDR3 protein: CASSPSGTARSPLHF
clone size: .; V gene: TRBV5-4; D gene: TRBD2; J gene: TRBJ2-3; CDR3 DNA: TGTGCCAGCTCTAGCGGGGGTGGTGGCACAGATACGCAGTATTTT; CDR3 protein: CASSSGGGGTDTQYF
clone size: .; V gene: TRBV7-5; D gene: .; J gene: TRBJ1-4; CDR3 DNA: TGTGTCAGAAGCCCAACAAGGGCAGGGGGCTCCGAAAAACTGTTTTTT; CDR3 protein: CVRSPTRAGGSEKLFF
clone size: .; V gene: TRBV30; D gene: .; J gene: TRBJ2-7; CDR3 DNA: TGTGCCTGGAGTGTAGCGGGACAGGCTTCCTACGAGCAGTACTTC; CDR3 protein: CAWSVAGQASYEQYF
clone size: .; V gene: TRBV7-9; D gene: TRBD1; J gene: TRBJ2-3; CDR3 DNA: TGTGCCAGCACCAAAAGGACAGGGCAGGGAGATACGCAGTATTTT; CDR3 protein: CASTKRTGQGDTQYF
clone size: .; V gene: TRBV6-2/TRBV6-3; D gene: TRBD2; J gene: TRBJ2-7; CDR3 DNA: TGTGCCAGCAGTGACCCCGCCCTCGGCGGGGGTGGCTACGAGCAGTACTTC; CDR3 protein: CASSDPALGGGGYEQYF
clone size: .; V gene: TRBV4-2; D gene: .; J gene: TRBJ1-2; CDR3 DNA: TGTGCCAGCAGCCAAGAGCGACAGAGCCTCTTTGGCTACACCTTC; CDR3 protein: CASSQERQSLFGYTF
clone size: .; V gene: TRBV28; D gene: .; J gene: TRBJ1-5; CDR3 DNA: TGTGCCAGCAGTTTGCAGAGGGACAAACAGCATTTT; CDR3 protein: CASSLQRDKQHF
clone size: .; V gene: TRBV19; D gene: .; J gene: TRBJ1-5; CDR3 DNA: TGTGCCAGTAGTATGGGGCAGGGAAGTCAGCCCCAGCATTTT; CDR3 protein: CASSMGQGSQPQHF
clone size: .; V gene: TRBV30; D gene: .; J gene: TRBJ2-7; CDR3 DNA: TGTGCCTGGGCGGGTGGCTACGAGCAGTACTTC; CDR3 protein: CAWAGGYEQYF
clone size: .; V gene: TRBV11-2; D gene: .; J gene: TRBJ2-5; CDR3 DNA: TGTGCCAGCAGACAGGGGGGGGAGACCCAGTACTTC; CDR3 protein: CASRQGGETQYF
clone size: .; V gene: TRBV29-1; D gene: .; J gene: TRBJ2-2; CDR3 DNA: TGCAGCGTGACACGCCTACCGAACACCGGGGAGCTGTTTTTT; CDR3 protein: CSVTRLPNTGELFF
clone size: .; V gene: TRBV7-3; D gene: TRBD2; J gene: TRBJ2-1; CDR3 DNA: TGTGCCACCTCAAAATCCCCCTCGGGACTAGACAATGAGCAGTTCTTC; CDR3 protein: CATSKSPSGLDNEQFF
clone size: .; V gene: TRBV21-1; D gene: .; J gene: TRBJ1-5; CDR3 DNA: TGTGCCAGCAGCAAAGCTGCCGGGAATCAGCCCCAGCATTTT; CDR3 protein: CASSKAAGNQPQHF
clone size: once; V gene: TRBV21-1; D gene: .; J gene: TRBJ2-7; CDR3 DNA: TGTGCCAGCAGCAAATTGCCAGCGGGAGGGCCGTTGTACGAGCAGTACTTC; CDR3 protein: CASSKLPAGGPLYEQYF
clone size: .; V gene: TRBV7-2; D gene: TRBD1; J gene: TRBJ1-5; CDR3 DNA: TGTGCCAGCAGCTTGTCAACGACAGGGGCTCAAAATCAGCCCCAGCATTTT; CDR3 protein: CASSLSTTGAQNQPQHF
clone size: .; V gene: TRBV19; D gene: .; J gene: TRBJ1-2; CDR3 DNA: TGTGCCAGTAATCCGACAGAGACTAACTATGGCTACACCTTC; CDR3 protein: CASNPTETNYGYTF
clone size: .; V gene: TRBV27; D gene: .; J gene: TRBJ2-2; CDR3 DNA: TGTGCCAGCACCCGAAAACCCGGGAGGGAGCTGTTTTTT; CDR3 protein: CASTRKPGRELFF
clone size: few; V gene: TRBV6-1; D gene: .; J gene: TRBJ2-7; CDR3 DNA: TGTGCCAGCAGTGAAGTCAGGGTTGCGGCCTACGAGCAGTACTTC; CDR3 protein: CASSEVRVAAYEQYF
clone size: .; V gene: TRBV11-3; D gene: .; J gene: TRBJ2-1; CDR3 DNA: TGTGCCAGCAGCTACTCGAAGAGGGACTACAATGAGCAGTTCTTC; CDR3 protein: CASSYSKRDYNEQFF
clone size: .; V gene: TRBV3-1/TRBV3-2; D gene: .; J gene: TRBJ2-1; CDR3 DNA: TGTGCCAGCAGCCAAGATCATGGGGGGTCCTACAATGAGCAGTTCTTC; CDR3 protein: CASSQDHGGSYNEQFF
clone size: .; V gene: TRBV7-2; D gene: .; J gene: TRBJ2-7; CDR3 DNA: TGTGCCAGCAGCTTAGCCGCGGGGTACGAGCAGTACTTC; CDR3 protein: CASSLAAGYEQYF
clone size: .; V gene: TRBV19; D gene: TRBD2; J gene: TRBJ2-3; CDR3 DNA: TGTGCCAGTAGTTCGCGGACCTCCGGACTAGCGGGGGTCCCCACAGATACGCAGTATTTT; CDR3 protein: CASSSRTSGLAGVPTDTQYF
clone size: .; V gene: TRBV19; D gene: TRBD1; J gene: TRBJ1-5; CDR3 DNA: TGTGCCAGTAGTATTGGGACAGGGGATCAGCCCCAGCATTTT; CDR3 protein: CASSIGTGDQPQHF
clone size: once; V gene: TRBV2; D gene: .; J gene: TRBJ2-7; CDR3 DNA: TGTGCCAGCAAGGCAGGGTCCTACGAGCAGTACTTC; CDR3 protein: CASKAGSYEQYF
clone size: .; V gene: TRBV27; D gene: TRBD1; J gene: TRBJ2-5; CDR3 DNA: TGTGCCAGCAGTGACCGCCGGGACAGGGCAGTAGGGGCGGGCGAGACCCAGTACTTC; CDR3 protein: CASSDRRDRAVGAGETQYF
clone size: many; V gene: TRBV19; D gene: .; J gene: TRBJ2-2; CDR3 DNA: TGTGCCAGTAGTAAAGTGCGGAACGGGGAGCTGTTTTTT; CDR3 protein: CASSKVRNGELFF
clone size: .; V gene: TRBV7-6; D gene: TRBD1; J gene: TRBJ2-6; CDR3 DNA: TGTGCCAGCAGCTCCTGGGGGACAGGCATGATCTCTGGGGCCAACGTCCTGACTTTC; CDR3 protein: CASSSWGTGMISGANVLTF
clone size: .; V gene: TRBV6-5; D gene: .; J gene: TRBJ2-5; CDR3 DNA: TGTGCCAGCAGTAGCAGGGTTGAGACCCAGTACTTC; CDR3 protein: CASSSRVETQYF
clone size: .; V gene: TRBV4-1; D gene: TRBD1; J gene: TRBJ1-2; CDR3 DNA: TGCGCCAGCAGCCAAGGATGGGACAGGGACTATGGCTACACCTTC; CDR3 protein: CASSQGWDRDYGYTF
clone size: .; V gene: TRBV3-1/TRBV3-2; D gene: TRBD1; J gene: TRBJ1-1; CDR3 DNA: TGTGCCAGCAGCGCTAACAGGGGTAGTGAAGCTTTCTTT; CDR3 protein: CASSANRGSEAFF
clone size: .; V gene: TRBV12-3/TRBV12-4; D gene: .; J gene: TRBJ1-1; CDR3 DNA: TGTGCCAGCAGTCGGGGGAACACTGAAGCTTTCTTT; CDR3 protein: CASSRGNTEAFF
clone size: .; V gene: TRBV20-1; D gene: TRBD1; J gene: TRBJ2-7; CDR3 DNA: TGCAGTGCTGGTGGGACAGGGGCTTCCTACGAGCAGTACTTC; CDR3 protein: CSAGGTGASYEQYF
clone size: .; V gene: TRBV30; D gene: .; J gene: TRBJ2-1; CDR3 DNA: TGTGCCTGGAGTGGACTCTCTGAGCAGTTCTTC; CDR3 protein: CAWSGLSEQFF
clone size: .; V gene: TRBV19; D gene: .; J gene: TRBJ2-5; CDR3 DNA: TGTGCCAGTAGTATAGACCGGGAGCTACCCCGGTACTTC; CDR3 protein: CASSIDRELPRYF
clone size: once; V gene: TRBV9; D gene: TRBD1; J gene: TRBJ1-6; CDR3 DNA: TGTGCCAGCAGCGTAGATCCGGGACAGAGACACAATTCACCCCTCCACTTT; CDR3 protein: CASSVDPGQRHNSPLHF
clone size: .; V gene: TRBV5-1; D gene: .; J gene: TRBJ1-2; CDR3 DNA: TGCGCCAGCAGCTTGGCAGGTACTAACTATGGCTACACCTTC; CDR3 protein: CASSLAGTNYGYTF
clone size: once; V gene: TRBV6-5; D gene: TRBD1; J gene: TRBJ1-6; CDR3 DNA: TGTGCCAGCAGTTACAGGACAGGTCATAATTCACCCCTCCACTTT; CDR3 protein: CASSYRTGHNSPLHF
clone size: .; V gene: TRBV7-2; D gene: TRBD1; J gene: TRBJ2-2; CDR3 DNA: TGTGCCAGCAGCGCCAGGGGGATGAACACCGGGGAGCTGTTTTTT; CDR3 protein: CASSARGMNTGELFF
clone size: .; V gene: TRBV24-1; D gene: TRBD2; J gene: TRBJ2-3; CDR3 DNA: TGTGCCACCAGTGCTAGCGGGGAGGTACCGGATACGCAGTATTTT; CDR3 protein: CATSASGEVPDTQYF
clone size: few; V gene: TRBV14; D gene: TRBD1; J gene: TRBJ2-1; CDR3 DNA: TGTGCCAGCAGTCGACCGGGACAGGTTTCTTTTTACAATGAGCAGTTCTTC; CDR3 protein: CASSRPGQVSFYNEQFF
clone size: .; V gene: TRBV9; D gene: .; J gene: TRBJ1-4; CDR3 DNA: TGTGCCAGCAGCGTAGACGGGGTGGCAACTAATGAAAAACTGTTTTTT; CDR3 protein: CASSVDGVATNEKLFF
clone size: few; V gene: TRBV7-9; D gene: TRBD1; J gene: TRBJ2-7; CDR3 DNA: TGTGCCAGCAGCCCCCGGGACAGGGGGCTGAACGAGCAGTACTTC; CDR3 protein: CASSPRDRGLNEQYF
clone size: .; V gene: TRBV2; D gene: TRBD2; J gene: TRBJ2-3; CDR3 DNA: TGTGCCAGCAGTGTCCGGCGGGAGCACACAGATACGCAGTATTTT; CDR3 protein: CASSVRREHTDTQYF
clone size: .; V gene: TRBV6-5; D gene: TRBD2; J gene: TRBJ2-3; CDR3 DNA: TGTGCCAGCAGTTACTTGACTAGCGGGAGTGATACGCAGTATTTT; CDR3 protein: CASSYLTSGSDTQYF
clone size: .; V gene: TRBV27; D gene: .; J gene: TRBJ1-6; CDR3 DNA: TGTGCCAGCAGTCCGCCCCGAGGGGGTGGCAGCGGTTCACCCCTCCACTTT; CDR3 protein: CASSPPRGGGSGSPLHF